The rows below give T cell receptor beta chains drawn from one sample of a study of technical replicates of blood from a few donors. Here immunoSEQ multiplex PCR was the method, and the copy in TCRdb shows in-frame clones only, minus some. The sample yields fewer than 110,000 clones, 95% to 96% seen once. Sequenced: T cells isolated from PBMCs. Receptors originate from a human donor in good health. Each CDR3 is given with its conserved first and last residue. D genes are given only for firm matches.

d_gene	v_gene	j_gene	CDR3nt	CDR3aa
NA	TRBV10-1	TRBJ2-3	TGCGCCAGCAGTGTCCTTAGCACAGATACGCAGTATTTT	CASSVLSTDTQYF
TRBD2	TRBV27	TRBJ2-2	TGTGCCAGCAGTTTCGATTTTAGCGGGAGGGCCCCGTATGTGAACACCGGGGAGCTGTTTTTT	CASSFDFSGRAPYVNTGELFF
TRBD2	TRBV9	TRBJ2-1	TGTGCCAGCAGCGATACTAGCGGACAATACAATGAGCAGTTCTTC	CASSDTSGQYNEQFF
TRBD2	TRBV6-1	TRBJ2-7	TGTGCCAGCAGTAAGCTAGCGGGAGGAACCTACGAGCAGTACTTC	CASSKLAGGTYEQYF
NA	TRBV6-1	TRBJ2-3	TGTGCCAGCACCGCAGGGGCGGACACAGATACGCAGTATTTT	CASTAGADTDTQYF
NA	TRBV7-9	TRBJ2-7	TGTGCCAGCAGCGGGGACTGGGGTCCCGAGGCCTACGAGCAGTACTTC	CASSGDWGPEAYEQYF
TRBD2	TRBV5-1	TRBJ2-1	TGCGCCAGCAGCTTGGGAGGTGTAGGGCGGACACTAGCGTCGAGCTCCTACAATGAGCAGTTCTTC	CASSLGGVGRTLASSSYNEQFF
NA	TRBV19	TRBJ2-4	TGTGCCAGTAGTATGGGGAGTAGTGGGGTCCAAAGAAACATTCAGTACTTC	CASSMGSSGVQRNIQYF
TRBD1	TRBV6-1	TRBJ2-5	TGTGCCAGCAGTGAAATTTTTGGGACAGGGGACCGCCGGGAGACCCAGTACTTC	CASSEIFGTGDRRETQYF
NA	TRBV29-1	TRBJ2-7	TGCAGCGTTGATGGGGGCGCTGACGAGCAGTACTTC	CSVDGGADEQYF
NA	TRBV4-1	TRBJ1-1	TGCGCCAGCAGCCGTCCGGGAGGGCGCACTGAAGCTTTCTTT	CASSRPGGRTEAFF
TRBD2	TRBV9	TRBJ2-5	TGTGCCAGCAGCGTTATGAGCGGGGGGGCCGGGGAGACCCAGTACTTC	CASSVMSGGAGETQYF
NA	TRBV2	TRBJ2-2	TGTGCCAGCCGACTCTCCAGCTCCGACACCGGGGAGCTGTTTTTT	CASRLSSSDTGELFF
TRBD2	TRBV5-1	TRBJ2-1	TGCGCCAGCAGCCCCGGGACTAGCGGGAGATCCTACAATGAGCAGTTCTTC	CASSPGTSGRSYNEQFF
NA	TRBV27	TRBJ2-1	TGTGCCAGCAGTTACGGCTACAATGAGCAGTTCTTC	CASSYGYNEQFF